This T cell receptor beta chain was sequenced in a study of blood T cell repertoires in COVID-19. Overall study: Donors in the United States, Italy and Spain gave samples during acute or convalescent COVID-19.

Original methodology: Reference gene primer amplification yielded estimated nucleated cell counts. Sequenced by immunoSEQ multiplex PCR; TCRdb stores in-frame clones only, minus some. That table supplies the V and J calls and clone size; D and trimming were determined from the DNA. The top ten hold around 5.4% of the sample, which has approximately 38,000 clones, around 92% seen once. Only one count was recorded for this clone. The CDR3 sequence is 11 residues long. In germline, CDR1 is LGHDT, CDR2 YNNKEL (reference sequence). Deletions cut 5 bases from V and 9 bases from J, with 10 bases between. The source is a woman of 80 years or more with acute or convalescent COVID-19. Material: peripheral blood. This chain links TRBV3-1 (or the pseudogene TRBV3-2) with TRBJ2-5, with D perhaps TRBD1 (5 bases). The DNA of the CDR3 is TGTGCCAGCAGCGAAAGACAGTCCCAGTACTTC. Its translation is CASSERQSQYF.